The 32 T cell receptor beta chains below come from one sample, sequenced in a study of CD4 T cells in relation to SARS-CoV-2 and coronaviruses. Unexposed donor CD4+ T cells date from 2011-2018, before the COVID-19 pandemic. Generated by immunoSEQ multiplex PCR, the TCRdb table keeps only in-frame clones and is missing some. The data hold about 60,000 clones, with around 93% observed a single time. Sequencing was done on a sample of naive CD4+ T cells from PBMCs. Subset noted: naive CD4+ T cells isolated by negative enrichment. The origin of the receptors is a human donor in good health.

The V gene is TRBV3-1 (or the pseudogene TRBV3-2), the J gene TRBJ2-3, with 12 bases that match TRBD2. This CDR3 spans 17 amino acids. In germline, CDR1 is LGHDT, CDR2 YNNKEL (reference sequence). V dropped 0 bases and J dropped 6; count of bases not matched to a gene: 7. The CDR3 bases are TGTGCCAGCAGCCAAGATCGAGTGACTAGCGGGAGTGATACGCAGTATTTT. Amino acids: CASSQDRVTSGSDTQYF.

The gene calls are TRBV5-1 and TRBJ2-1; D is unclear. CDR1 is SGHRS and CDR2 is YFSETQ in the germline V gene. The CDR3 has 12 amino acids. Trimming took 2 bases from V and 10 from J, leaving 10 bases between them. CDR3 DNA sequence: TGCGCCAGCAGCTTTTCTACGGAGGAGCAGTTCTTC. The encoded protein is CASSFSTEEQFF.

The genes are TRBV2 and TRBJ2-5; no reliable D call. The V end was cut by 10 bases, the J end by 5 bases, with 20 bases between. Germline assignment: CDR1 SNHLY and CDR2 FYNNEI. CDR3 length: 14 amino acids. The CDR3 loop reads CANKGTADLETQYF. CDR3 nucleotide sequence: TGTGCCAACAAGGGAACTGCGGATCTTGAGACCCAGTACTTC.

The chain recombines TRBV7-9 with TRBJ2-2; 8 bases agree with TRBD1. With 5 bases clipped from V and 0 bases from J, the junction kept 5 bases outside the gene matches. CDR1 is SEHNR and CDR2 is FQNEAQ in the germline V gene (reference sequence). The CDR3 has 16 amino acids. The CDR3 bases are TGTGCCAGCAGCCCCTGGACAGGGACGAACACCGGGGAGCTGTTTTTT. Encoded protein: CASSPWTGTNTGELFF.

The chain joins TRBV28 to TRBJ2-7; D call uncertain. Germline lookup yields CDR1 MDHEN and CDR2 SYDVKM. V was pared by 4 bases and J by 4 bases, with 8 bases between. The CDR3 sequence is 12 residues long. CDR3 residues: CASSSIVYEQYF. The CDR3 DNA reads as TGTGCCAGCAGTTCCATCGTTTACGAGCAGTACTTC.

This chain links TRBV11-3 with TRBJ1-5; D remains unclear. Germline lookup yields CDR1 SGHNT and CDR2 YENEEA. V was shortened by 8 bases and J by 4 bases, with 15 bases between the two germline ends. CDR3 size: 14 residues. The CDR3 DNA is TGTGCCAGCGTCCCATTCCCCCTGAATCAGCCCCAGCATTTT. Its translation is CASVPFPLNQPQHF. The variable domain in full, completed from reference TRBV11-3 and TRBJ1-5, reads EAGVVQSPRYKIIEKKQPVAFWCNPISGHNTLYWYLQNLGQGPELLIRYENEEAVDDSQLPKDRFSAERLKGVDSTLKIQPAELGDSAVYLCASVPFPLNQPQHFGDGTRLSIL.

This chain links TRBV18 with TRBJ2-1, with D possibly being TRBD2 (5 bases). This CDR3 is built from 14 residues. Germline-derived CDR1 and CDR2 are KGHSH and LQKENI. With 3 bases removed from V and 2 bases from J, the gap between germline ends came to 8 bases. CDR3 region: CASSPTRTYNEQFF. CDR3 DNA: TGTGCCAGCTCACCCACTAGAACCTACAATGAGCAGTTCTTC. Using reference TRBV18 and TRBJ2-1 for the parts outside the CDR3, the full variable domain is NAGVMQNPRHLVRRRGQEARLRCSPMKGHSHVYWYRQLPEEGLKFMVYLQKENIIDESGMPKERFSAEFPKEGPSILRIQQVVRGDSAAYFCASSPTRTYNEQFFGPGTRLTVL.

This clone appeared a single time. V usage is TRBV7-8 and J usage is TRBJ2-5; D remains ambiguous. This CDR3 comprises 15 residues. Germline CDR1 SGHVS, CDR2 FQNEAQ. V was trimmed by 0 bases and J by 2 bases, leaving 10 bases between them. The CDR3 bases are TGTGCCAGCAGCTTAGCGCAGTGGAGTCAAGAGACCCAGTACTTC. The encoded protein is CASSLAQWSQETQYF.

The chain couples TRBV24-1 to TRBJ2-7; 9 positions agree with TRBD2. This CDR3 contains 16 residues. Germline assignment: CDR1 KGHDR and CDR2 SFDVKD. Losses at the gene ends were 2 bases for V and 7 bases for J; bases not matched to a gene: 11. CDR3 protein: CATSDSSLAGSGEQYF. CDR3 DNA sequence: TGTGCCACCAGTGATTCTTCCCTAGCGGGATCCGGTGAGCAGTACTTC.

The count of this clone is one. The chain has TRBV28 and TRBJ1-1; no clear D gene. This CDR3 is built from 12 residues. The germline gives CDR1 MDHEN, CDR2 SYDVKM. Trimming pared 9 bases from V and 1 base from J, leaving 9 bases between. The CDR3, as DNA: TGTGCCAGTTCAATTACGAACACTGAAGCTTTCTTT. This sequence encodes CASSITNTEAFF. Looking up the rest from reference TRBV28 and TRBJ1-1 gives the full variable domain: DVKVTQSSRYLVKRTGEKVFLECVQDMDHENMFWYRQDPGLGLRLIYFSYDVKMKEKGDIPEGYSVSREKKERFSLILESASTNQTSMYLCASSITNTEAFFGQGTRLTVV.

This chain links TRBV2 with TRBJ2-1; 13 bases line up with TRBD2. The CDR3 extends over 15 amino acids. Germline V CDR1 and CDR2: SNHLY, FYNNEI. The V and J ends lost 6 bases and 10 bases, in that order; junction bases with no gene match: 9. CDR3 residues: CASRAIGLAGEEQFF. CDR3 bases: TGTGCCAGCAGAGCGATCGGACTAGCGGGAGAAGAGCAGTTCTTC.

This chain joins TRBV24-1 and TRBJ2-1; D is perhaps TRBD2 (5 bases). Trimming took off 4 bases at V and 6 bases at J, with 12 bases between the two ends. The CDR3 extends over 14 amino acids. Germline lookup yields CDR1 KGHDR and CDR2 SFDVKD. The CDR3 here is CATSDLTAGNEQFF. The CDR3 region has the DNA TGTGCCACCAGTGACTTGACTGCGGGCAATGAGCAGTTCTTC.

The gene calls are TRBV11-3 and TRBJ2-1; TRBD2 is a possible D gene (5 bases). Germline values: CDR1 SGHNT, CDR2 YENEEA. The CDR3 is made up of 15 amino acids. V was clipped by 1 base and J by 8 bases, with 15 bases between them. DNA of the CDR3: TGTGCCAGCAGCTTAGGGGGAGTGAGCGTCGATGAGCAGTTCTTC. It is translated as CASSLGGVSVDEQFF.

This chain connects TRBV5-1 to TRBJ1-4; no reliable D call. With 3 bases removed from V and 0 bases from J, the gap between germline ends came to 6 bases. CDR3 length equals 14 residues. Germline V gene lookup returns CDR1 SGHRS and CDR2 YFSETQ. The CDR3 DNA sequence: TGCGCCAGCAGCTCCAGCACAACTAATGAAAAACTGTTTTTT. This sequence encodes CASSSSTTNEKLFF.

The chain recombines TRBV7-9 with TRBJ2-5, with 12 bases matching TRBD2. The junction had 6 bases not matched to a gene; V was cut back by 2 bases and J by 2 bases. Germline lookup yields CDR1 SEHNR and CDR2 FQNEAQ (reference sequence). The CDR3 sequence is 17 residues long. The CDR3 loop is CASSLISSGRAQETQYF. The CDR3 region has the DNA TGTGCCAGCAGCTTAATCTCTAGCGGGAGGGCTCAAGAGACCCAGTACTTC.

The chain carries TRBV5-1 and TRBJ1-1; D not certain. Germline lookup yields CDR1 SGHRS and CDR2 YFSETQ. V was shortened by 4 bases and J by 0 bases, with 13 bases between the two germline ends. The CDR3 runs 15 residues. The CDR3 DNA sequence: TGCGCCAGCAGCCAGAAGGGCAGCTTGAACACTGAAGCTTTCTTT. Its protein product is CASSQKGSLNTEAFF. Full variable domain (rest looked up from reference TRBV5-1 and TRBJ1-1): KAGVTQTPRYLIKTRGQQVTLSCSPISGHRSVSWYQQTPGQGLQFLFEYFSETQRNKGNFPGRFSGRQFSNSRSEMNVSTLELGDSALYLCASSQKGSLNTEAFFGQGTRLTVV.

The CDR3 DNA reads as TGTGCCAGCCTACAGGGCTGGAACACCGGGGAGCTGTTTTTT. Its protein product is CASLQGWNTGELFF. The chain has TRBV19 and TRBJ2-2, with a possible D match to TRBD1 (6 bases). The CDR3 extends over 14 amino acids. Trimming removed 9 bases at V and 1 base at J, with 12 bases between. Per germline, CDR1 LNHDA and CDR2 SQIVND (reference sequence).

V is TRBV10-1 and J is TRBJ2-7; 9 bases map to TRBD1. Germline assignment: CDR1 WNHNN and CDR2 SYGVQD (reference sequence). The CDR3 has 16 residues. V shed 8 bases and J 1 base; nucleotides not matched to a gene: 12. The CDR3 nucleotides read TGCGCCAGCTTTGGACAGGGGCACATAGAGTCCTACGAGCAGTACTTC. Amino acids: CASFGQGHIESYEQYF.

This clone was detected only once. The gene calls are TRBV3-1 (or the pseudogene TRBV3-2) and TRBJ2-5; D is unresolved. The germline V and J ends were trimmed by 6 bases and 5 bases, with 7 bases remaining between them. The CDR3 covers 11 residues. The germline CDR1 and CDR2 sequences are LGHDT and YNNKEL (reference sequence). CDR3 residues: CASSKGETQYF. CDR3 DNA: TGTGCCAGCAGTAAAGGGGAGACCCAGTACTTC.

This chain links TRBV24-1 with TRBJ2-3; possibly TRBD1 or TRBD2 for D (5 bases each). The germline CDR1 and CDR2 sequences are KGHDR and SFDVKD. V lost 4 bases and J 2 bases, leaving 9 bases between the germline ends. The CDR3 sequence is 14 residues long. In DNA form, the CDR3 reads TGTGCCACCAGTGAACGTGGGACCACAGATACGCAGTATTTT. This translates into CATSERGTTDTQYF.

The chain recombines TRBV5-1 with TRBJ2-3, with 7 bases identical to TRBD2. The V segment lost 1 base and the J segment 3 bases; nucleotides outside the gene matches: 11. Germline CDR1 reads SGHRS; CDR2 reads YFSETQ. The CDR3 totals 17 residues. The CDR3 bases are TGCGCCAGCAGCTTGCAAGGGGCGGGAGTACGAACAGATACGCAGTATTTT. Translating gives CASSLQGAGVRTDTQYF.

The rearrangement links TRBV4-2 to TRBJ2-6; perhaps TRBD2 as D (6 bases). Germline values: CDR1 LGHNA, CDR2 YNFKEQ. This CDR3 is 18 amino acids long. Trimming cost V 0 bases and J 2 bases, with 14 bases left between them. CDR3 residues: CASSQDLGAGTGANVLTF. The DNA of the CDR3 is TGTGCCAGCAGCCAAGATCTTGGAGCGGGCACTGGGGCCAACGTCCTGACTTTC.

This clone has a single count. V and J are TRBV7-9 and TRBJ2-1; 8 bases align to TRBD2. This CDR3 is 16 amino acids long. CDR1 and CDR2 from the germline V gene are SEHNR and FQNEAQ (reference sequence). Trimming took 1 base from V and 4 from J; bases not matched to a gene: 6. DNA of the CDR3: TGTGCCAGCAGCTTAGGGATAGCGGGATATTACAATGAGCAGTTCTTC. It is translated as CASSLGIAGYYNEQFF.

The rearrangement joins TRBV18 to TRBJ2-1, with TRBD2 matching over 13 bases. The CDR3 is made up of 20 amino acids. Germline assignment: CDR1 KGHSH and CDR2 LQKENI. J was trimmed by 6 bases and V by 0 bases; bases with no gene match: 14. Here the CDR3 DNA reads TGTGCCAGCTCACCACCGGAGGGACTAGCGGGGCGTCCCGGGGGCAATGAGCAGTTCTTC. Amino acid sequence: CASSPPEGLAGRPGGNEQFF.

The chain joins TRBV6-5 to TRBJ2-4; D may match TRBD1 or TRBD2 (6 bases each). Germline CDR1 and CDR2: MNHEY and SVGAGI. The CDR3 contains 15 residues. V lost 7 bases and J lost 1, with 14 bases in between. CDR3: CASKIEGGAKNIQYF. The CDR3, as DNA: TGTGCCAGCAAAATCGAAGGGGGGGCCAAAAACATTCAGTACTTC.

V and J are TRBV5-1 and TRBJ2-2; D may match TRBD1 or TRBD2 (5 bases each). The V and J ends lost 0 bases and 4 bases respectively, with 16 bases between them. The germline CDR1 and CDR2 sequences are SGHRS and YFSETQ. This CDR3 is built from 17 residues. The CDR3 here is CASSLAAGPGGTGELFF. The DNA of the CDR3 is TGCGCCAGCAGCTTGGCCGCAGGGCCCGGAGGCACCGGGGAGCTGTTTTTT.

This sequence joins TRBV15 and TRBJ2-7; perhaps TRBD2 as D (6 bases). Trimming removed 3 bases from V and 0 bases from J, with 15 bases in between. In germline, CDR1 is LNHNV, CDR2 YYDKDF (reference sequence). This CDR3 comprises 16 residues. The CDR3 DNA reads TGTGCCACCAGCAGGGGGACGGGGGTTTCCTCCTACGAGCAGTACTTC. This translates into CATSRGTGVSSYEQYF.

Written as DNA, the CDR3 is TGTGCCAGCAGGGTTAGTCAGGCGCCCTCATTGAACACCGGGGAGCTGTTTTTT. Translated, it gives CASRVSQAPSLNTGELFF. The V gene is TRBV4-2, the J gene TRBJ2-2; unclear D gene. CDR1 and CDR2 (germline): LGHNA, YNFKEQ. Trimming stripped 6 bases from V and 1 base from J, with 21 bases between. The CDR3 is 18 amino acids.

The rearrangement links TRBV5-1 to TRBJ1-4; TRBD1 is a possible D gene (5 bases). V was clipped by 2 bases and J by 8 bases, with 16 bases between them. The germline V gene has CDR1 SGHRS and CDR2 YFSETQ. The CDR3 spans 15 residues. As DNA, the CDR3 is TGCGCCAGCAGCTTCCGGGGGGGGTTGGTAGAAAAACTGTTTTTT. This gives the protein CASSFRGGLVEKLFF.

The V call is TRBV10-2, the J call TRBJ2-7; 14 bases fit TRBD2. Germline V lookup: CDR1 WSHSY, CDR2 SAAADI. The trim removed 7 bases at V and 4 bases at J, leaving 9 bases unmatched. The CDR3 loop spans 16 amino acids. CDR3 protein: CASINPTSGRGYEQYF. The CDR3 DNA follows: TGCGCCAGCATTAACCCGACTAGCGGGAGGGGGTACGAGCAGTACTTC.

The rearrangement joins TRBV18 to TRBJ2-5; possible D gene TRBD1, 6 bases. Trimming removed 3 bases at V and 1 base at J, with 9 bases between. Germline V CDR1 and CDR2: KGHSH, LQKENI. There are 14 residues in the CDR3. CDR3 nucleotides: TGTGCCAGCTCACCGACAGGACCCCAAGAGACCCAGTACTTC. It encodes CASSPTGPQETQYF.

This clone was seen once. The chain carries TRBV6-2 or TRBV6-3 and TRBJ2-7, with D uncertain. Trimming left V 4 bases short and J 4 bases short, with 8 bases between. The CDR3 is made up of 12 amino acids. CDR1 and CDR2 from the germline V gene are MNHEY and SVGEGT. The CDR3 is CASSWTRYEQYF. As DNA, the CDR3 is TGTGCCAGCAGTTGGACCCGGTACGAGCAGTACTTC.